The 27 T cell receptor beta chains presented below share a single source sample, sequenced in a study of fetal regulatory T cell absence and autoimmunity. Assay: immunoSEQ multiplex PCR; the TCRdb copy retains only in-frame clones and omits some. The profile shows more than 85,000 clones, 55% to 75% of them singletons. The sample consisted of pancreas tissue. The receptors were gathered from a male donor with IPEX syndrome.

This clone was seen a single time. The rearrangement links TRBV11-2 to TRBJ2-5, with 8 nucleotides matching TRBD2. The germline V gene has CDR1 SGHAT and CDR2 FQNNGV. The V segment lost 1 base and the J segment 1 base; nucleotides outside the gene matches: 2. The CDR3 is 15 residues long. The CDR3 region is CASSLGSGIQETQYF. The DNA for the CDR3 is TGTGCCAGCAGCTTAGGTAGCGGGATCCAAGAGACCCAGTACTTC.

The chain uses TRBV4-1 and TRBJ1-3; perhaps TRBD1 as D (5 bases). Trimming took 2 bases from V and 4 from J, leaving 18 bases between them. Looked up from germline, CDR1 is MGHRA and CDR2 is YSYEKL. CDR3 length: 17 residues. In DNA, the CDR3 is TGCGCCAGCAGCCAACCAGGGAAGAGTTTGGGAGGAAACACCATATATTTT. Its translation is CASSQPGKSLGGNTIYF.

J is TRBJ1-2 and V is TRBV19, with 7 bases that match TRBD1. Germline V gene data show CDR1 as LNHDA and CDR2 as SQIVND (reference sequence). V lost 1 base and J lost 8; bases outside the gene matches: 10. The CDR3 consists of 15 residues. The CDR3 sequence is CASSIGQTGRGGYTF. CDR3 DNA: TGTGCCAGTAGTATAGGTCAGACAGGGAGGGGCGGCTACACCTTC.

The V and J genes are TRBV6-5 and TRBJ1-1, with D possibly matching TRBD1 (5 bases). This CDR3 has 13 residues. Germline V gene data show CDR1 as MNHEY and CDR2 as SVGAGI. The V end lost 2 bases, the J end lost 4 bases, and 8 bases lay between the germline ends. In DNA form, the CDR3 reads TGTGCCAGCAGTTACGGGGGAGGCACTGAAGCTTTCTTT. The encoded protein is CASSYGGGTEAFF.

This rearrangement joins TRBV6-6 to TRBJ2-3, with a tentative D call TRBD1 (5 bases). CDR3 length: 14 residues. Germline V gene lookup returns CDR1 MNHNY and CDR2 SVGAGI (reference sequence). V was pared by 3 bases and J by 6 bases, with 13 bases between. The chain's CDR3 is CASSYTAGRDTQYF. CDR3 DNA: TGTGCCAGCAGTTATACGGCAGGGCGGGATACGCAGTATTTT.

This clone was found once. V and J are TRBV6-6 and TRBJ1-4; 8 bases map to TRBD1. The V gene end was trimmed by 6 bases and the J gene end by 5 bases; junction bases not matched to a gene: 8. This CDR3 has 15 amino acids. Germline CDR1 MNHNY, CDR2 SVGAGI (reference sequence). CDR3 in amino acids: CASSYHRGRNEKLFF. In DNA form, the CDR3 reads TGTGCCAGCAGCTACCACAGGGGGAGGAATGAAAAACTGTTTTTT.

V usage is TRBV4-2 and J usage is TRBJ1-2; a possible D gene is TRBD1 (5 bases). The germline V and J ends were trimmed by 1 base and 0 bases, with 6 bases remaining between them. This CDR3 comprises 14 residues. CDR1 LGHNA and CDR2 YNFKEQ come from the germline V gene. The CDR3 coding sequence is TGTGCCAGCAGCCAAGCGACAGCTAACTATGGCTACACCTTC. Encoded protein: CASSQATANYGYTF.

V usage is TRBV5-4 and J usage is TRBJ2-1; unclear D gene. Germline CDR1 reads SGHNT; CDR2 reads YYREEE (reference sequence). Trimming pared 1 base from V and 6 bases from J, leaving 5 bases between. This CDR3 comprises 12 residues. The CDR3, as DNA: TGTGCCAGCAGCTTGAATCCCAATGAGCAGTTCTTC. As protein: CASSLNPNEQFF.

This clone occurred a few times. The gene calls are TRBV6-1 and TRBJ2-3, with unresolved D. V was trimmed by 6 bases and J by 6 bases, leaving 4 bases between them. This CDR3 contains 10 residues. Germline V gene sequence: CDR1 MNHNS, CDR2 SASEGT. As DNA, the CDR3 is TGTGCCAGCAGGGGGGATACGCAGTATTTT. Translation gives CASRGDTQYF.

This chain connects TRBV14 to TRBJ1-5; tentatively, D is TRBD1 (6 bases). Trimming took off 4 bases at V and 0 bases at J, with 10 bases between the two ends. In germline, CDR1 is SGHDN, CDR2 FVKESK. This CDR3 region has 15 residues. The CDR3 sequence: CASSPDRDSNQPQHF. CDR3 DNA sequence: TGTGCCAGCAGCCCGGACAGAGATAGCAATCAGCCCCAGCATTTT.

CDR3 sequence (DNA): TGTGCCAGCAGTGCTGAGGCAGCCAGGGACCAGCCCCAGCATTTT. This sequence encodes CASSAEAARDQPQHF. The V call is TRBV2, the J call TRBJ1-5; TRBD1 is a possible D gene (5 bases). V was shortened by 4 bases and J by 7 bases, with 17 bases between the two germline ends. CDR1 SNHLY and CDR2 FYNNEI come from the germline V gene. The CDR3 extends over 15 amino acids.

The chain is built from TRBV5-4 and TRBJ2-1; 9 positions match TRBD2. Germline-derived CDR1 and CDR2 are SGHNT and YYREEE (reference sequence). V lost 1 base, J lost 7 bases, and 9 bases stayed unmatched. The CDR3 is 16 residues long. CDR3 DNA: TGTGCCAGCAGCTTGACGGCGGGGGGGCCGTATAATGAGCAGTTCTTC. Protein sequence: CASSLTAGGPYNEQFF.

The chain has TRBV6-1 and TRBJ2-7, with 10 positions matching TRBD1. CDR1 is MNHNS, CDR2 SASEGT, per germline. CDR3 length equals 14 residues. V gave up 8 bases and J gave up 7 bases; unmatched junction bases: 11. CDR3 amino acids: CASDPGQGTLEQYF. CDR3 nucleotide sequence: TGTGCCAGCGATCCGGGACAGGGGACCTTGGAGCAGTACTTC.

The rearrangement uses TRBV27 and TRBJ2-7; TRBD2 might be the D (5 bases). Trimming shortened V by 5 bases and J by 5 bases, and 25 bases separated the two germline ends. Germline V gives CDR1 MNHEY, CDR2 SMNVEV (reference sequence). This CDR3 region has 17 residues. The DNA for the CDR3 is TGTGCCAGCAGTCCCTCGGGTGGCGGGCTTTCGAGGCACGAGCAGTACTTC. Protein sequence: CASSPSGGGLSRHEQYF.

The rearrangement uses TRBV10-3 and TRBJ2-7; weak D call: TRBD1 (6 bases). The V and J ends lost 4 bases and 3 bases respectively, with 7 bases between them. The CDR3 is 12 amino acids. The germline gives CDR1 ENHRY, CDR2 SYGVKD. The CDR3 reads CAISGTDYEQYF. In DNA, the CDR3 is TGTGCCATCAGTGGGACAGACTACGAGCAGTACTTC.

The chain uses TRBV19 and TRBJ2-1; 14 bases agree with TRBD2. CDR3 length: 15 residues. CDR1 and CDR2 from the germline V gene are LNHDA and SQIVND (reference sequence). J lost 9 bases, V lost 5 bases, and 6 bases had no gene match. The CDR3 protein is CASSAWTSGRIEQFF. CDR3 bases: TGTGCCAGTAGTGCATGGACTAGCGGGAGGATTGAGCAGTTCTTC.

This clone was counted a few times. The V and J genes are TRBV2 and TRBJ2-7, with D possibly TRBD1 on 6 matching bases. Per the germline V gene, CDR1 is SNHLY and CDR2 is FYNNEI. Trimming removed 4 bases at V and 3 bases at J, with 10 bases between. The CDR3 consists of 13 residues. In DNA, the CDR3 is TGTGCCAGCAGTGGACGGGACATCTACGAGCAGTACTTC. It translates to CASSGRDIYEQYF.

This chain links TRBV4-3 with TRBJ2-1; TRBD2 might be the D (5 bases). Trimming removed 0 bases at V and 9 bases at J, with 12 bases between. The CDR3 runs 14 residues. Looked up from germline, CDR1 is LGHNA and CDR2 is YSLEER. The DNA of the CDR3 is TGCGCCAGCAGCCAAGATTCGCGGGTTCGTGAGCAGTTCTTC. Its protein is CASSQDSRVREQFF.

CDR3 amino acids: CAILSTDTQYF. The CDR3 coding sequence is TGTGCCATTCTCTCCACAGATACGCAGTATTTT. The rearrangement uses TRBV10-3 and TRBJ2-3; D ambiguous. The germline V gene encodes CDR1 ENHRY and CDR2 SYGVKD. This CDR3 is 11 amino acids long. V gave up 9 bases and J gave up 2 bases, with 6 bases separating them.

This clone was seen a few times. The gene calls are TRBV5-1 and TRBJ2-7, with 13 bases matching TRBD2. With 3 bases clipped from V and 6 bases from J, the junction kept 0 bases outside the gene matches. This CDR3 has 13 residues. The germline gives CDR1 SGHRS, CDR2 YFSETQ. The CDR3 DNA sequence: TGCGCCAGCAGCTGGACTAGCGGGAGCGAGCAGTACTTC. This sequence encodes CASSWTSGSEQYF.

The chain recombines TRBV29-1 with TRBJ2-3; 8 nucleotides align to TRBD2. CDR3 length: 16 residues. Germline V CDR1 and CDR2: SQVTM, ANQGSEA. J lost 0 bases, V lost 4 bases, and 9 bases had no gene match. CDR3 coding DNA: TGCAGCGTTGTCGGGGGGGCGACCTCTAGCACAGATACGCAGTATTTT. It translates to CSVVGGATSSTDTQYF.

This chain links TRBV13 with TRBJ2-3; D possibly corresponds to TRBD2 (6 bases). The CDR3 sequence is 14 residues long. CDR1 and CDR2 from the germline V gene are PRHDT and FYEKMQ (reference sequence). V gave up 3 bases and J gave up 2 bases, with 9 bases separating them. As DNA, the CDR3 is TGTGCCAGCAGCTTGGGGGGATTCACAGATACGCAGTATTTT. Its protein is CASSLGGFTDTQYF. Filled out from reference TRBV13 and TRBJ2-3, the complete variable domain reads AAGVIQSPRHLIKEKRETATLKCYPIPRHDTVYWYQQGPGQDPQFLISFYEKMQSDKGSIPDRFSAQQFSDYHSELNMSSLELGDSALYFCASSLGGFTDTQYFGPGTRLTVL.

The CDR3 spells CASSFDFSYEQYF. CDR3 in DNA: TGTGCCAGCAGCTTCGACTTTTCCTACGAGCAGTACTTC. The J gene is TRBJ2-7, the V gene TRBV5-4; D unclear. The germline CDR1 and CDR2 sequences are SGHNT and YYREEE (reference sequence). CDR3 length: 13 residues. V dropped 2 bases and J dropped 1 base, with 7 bases sitting between them.

The chain carries TRBV5-4 and TRBJ2-2, with a possible D match to TRBD2 (5 bases). Trimming left V 4 bases short and J 4 bases short, with 8 bases between. CDR3 length equals 13 residues. Germline-derived CDR1 and CDR2 are SGHNT and YYREEE (reference sequence). CDR3 DNA: TGTGCCAGCAGCCAGGACTTCACCGGGGAGCTGTTTTTT. Its translation is CASSQDFTGELFF.

This clone was seen more than once but under ten times. This chain links TRBV5-1 with TRBJ1-2, with D possibly TRBD1 on 5 matching bases. CDR1 SGHRS and CDR2 YFSETQ come from the germline V gene. This CDR3 is 12 amino acids long. V was cut by 4 bases and J by 8 bases, with 12 bases left in between. DNA for the CDR3: TGCGCCAGCAGCCGTACAGAGGGGGGCTACACCTTC. Translating gives CASSRTEGGYTF.

This clone was found a few times. The rearrangement joins TRBV6-1 to TRBJ2-3; D gene ambiguous. V was shortened by 1 base and J by 4 bases, with 15 bases between the two germline ends. This CDR3 region has 16 residues. From germline, CDR1 is MNHNS and CDR2 SASEGT. The CDR3 DNA sequence: TGTGCCAGCAGTGAAGGGTCCCCTGGAGATCCAGATACGCAGTATTTT. It encodes CASSEGSPGDPDTQYF.

This chain uses TRBV13 with TRBJ2-1; the match to TRBD1 covers 12 bases. Germline CDR1 and CDR2: PRHDT and FYEKMQ (reference sequence). The CDR3 has 17 amino acids. V trimming: 6 bases; J trimming: 8 bases; junction bases outside the gene matches: 14. The CDR3 spells CASSPTPGTGGDYEQFF. DNA for the CDR3: TGTGCCAGCAGTCCAACCCCCGGGACAGGGGGCGACTATGAGCAGTTCTTC.